The 11 T cell receptor beta chains given below trace back to one sample, sequenced in a study of blood T cell repertoires in COVID-19. TCRdb keeps only in-frame clones here, not all; method: immunoSEQ multiplex PCR. Here the sample spans around 140,000 clones, approximately 88% being singletons. Sample: peripheral blood. These receptors were obtained from a man aged 55 to 70 with acute or convalescent COVID-19.

The table lists this clone with a count of one. The chain is built from TRBV27 and TRBJ2-7; 7 bases line up with TRBD1. The germline V gene encodes CDR1 MNHEY and CDR2 SMNVEV (reference sequence). The CDR3 spans 14 residues. V shed 6 bases, J shed 2 bases, and the junction held 7 bases outside the gene matches. The CDR3 loop reads CASSRTGEAYEQYF. The CDR3 DNA is TGTGCCAGCAGCCGGACAGGAGAGGCCTACGAGCAGTACTTC.

The chain employs TRBV20-1 and TRBJ2-3; no clear D. This CDR3 contains 14 residues. V was trimmed by 3 bases and J by 2 bases, leaving 12 bases between them. Germline CDR1 reads DFQATT; CDR2 reads SNEGSKA (reference sequence). CDR3 bases: TGCAGTGCTAGTGACCCGTTCTCCACAGATACGCAGTATTTT. Its protein product is CSASDPFSTDTQYF.

The chain links TRBV19 to TRBJ1-1; D is ambiguous. CDR1 LNHDA and CDR2 SQIVND come from the germline V gene (reference sequence). V shed 10 bases and J shed 1 base, with 16 bases lying between them. This CDR3 contains 14 residues. For the CDR3, the DNA is TGTGCCACCTCACGGAGCGCCACGAACACTGAAGCTTTCTTT. Translation: CATSRSATNTEAFF.

This CDR3 is CASSGQNTDTQYF. DNA of the CDR3: TGTGCCAGCTCAGGGCAAAACACAGATACGCAGTATTTT. The chain has TRBV18 and TRBJ2-3, with no clear D. V lost 5 bases and J 2 bases, leaving 8 bases between the germline ends. From germline, CDR1 is KGHSH and CDR2 LQKENI. CDR3 length: 13 amino acids.

The V gene is TRBV6-4, the J gene TRBJ2-3; the match to TRBD1 covers 8 bases. The V gene's germline CDR1 is MRHNA and CDR2 SNTAGT. This CDR3 spans 15 amino acids. With 6 bases clipped from V and 2 bases from J, the junction kept 7 bases outside the gene matches. In DNA, the CDR3 is TGTGCCAGCAGCGCAGGGGGCAACCCCACAGATACGCAGTATTTT. The encoded protein is CASSAGGNPTDTQYF.

A single count supports this clone. The V call is TRBV19, the J call TRBJ1-5, with 12 nucleotides matching TRBD1. This CDR3 contains 14 residues. Germline V gene sequence: CDR1 LNHDA, CDR2 SQIVND (reference sequence). V lost 5 bases and J lost 5; bases outside the gene matches: 1. CDR3: CASSGTGGDQPQHF. CDR3 DNA sequence: TGTGCCAGTAGTGGGACAGGGGGCGATCAGCCCCAGCATTTT.

J is TRBJ1-5 and V is TRBV9; D might be TRBD1 (5 bases). The germline V gene has CDR1 SGDLS and CDR2 YYNGEE. V was shortened by 4 bases and J by 5 bases, with 19 bases between the two germline ends. CDR3 length: 16 residues. The CDR3 nucleotides read TGTGCCAGCAGCAAATTAGGGACCACGGGGGATCAGCCCCAGCATTTT. Its protein is CASSKLGTTGDQPQHF. Variable domain in full (rest from reference TRBV9 and TRBJ1-5): DSGVTQTPKHLITATGQRVTLRCSPRSGDLSVYWYQQSLDQGLQFLIQYYNGEERAKGNILERFSAQQFPDLHSELNLSSLELGDSALYFCASSKLGTTGDQPQHFGDGTRLSIL.

In this sample, this clone turned up once. The rearrangement uses TRBV9 and TRBJ2-2; 8 bases are a match to TRBD2. The trim removed 7 bases at V and 6 bases at J, leaving 8 bases unmatched. The germline CDR1 and CDR2 sequences are SGDLS and YYNGEE. The CDR3 has 14 residues. The CDR3 DNA follows: TGTGCCAGCCGACCCGGAGCGGGGGCCGGGGAGCTGTTTTTT. It is translated as CASRPGAGAGELFF.

The genes are TRBV7-7 and TRBJ2-3; 9 positions match TRBD1. The CDR3 has 15 amino acids. V was clipped by 5 bases and J by 3 bases; unmatched bases: 6. Germline CDR1 reads SSHAT; CDR2 reads FNYEAQ (reference sequence). The CDR3 loop is CASSPIGQGTDTQYF. The CDR3 coding sequence is TGTGCCAGCAGCCCGATCGGACAGGGGACAGATACGCAGTATTTT.

This clone was found a few times. The chain combines TRBV29-1 with TRBJ2-1, with D perhaps TRBD1 (6 bases). V was shortened by 4 bases and J by 9 bases, with 22 bases between the two germline ends. The CDR3 totals 15 residues. Germline values: CDR1 SQVTM, CDR2 ANQGSEA. CDR3 loop: CSVGGGTGKVSEQFF. The CDR3 nucleotides are TGCAGCGTTGGAGGCGGAACAGGGAAAGTTAGTGAGCAGTTCTTC.

This clone is a singleton in its sample. V is TRBV4-1 and J is TRBJ1-3, with a possible D match to TRBD1 (6 bases). Trimming took off 0 bases at V and 4 bases at J, with 16 bases between the two ends. Germline V lookup: CDR1 MGHRA, CDR2 YSYEKL. This CDR3 contains 17 residues. CDR3 loop: CASSQDPGVFGGNTIYF. The DNA for the CDR3 is TGCGCCAGCAGCCAAGATCCAGGGGTCTTTGGGGGAAACACCATATATTTT.